A single sample gave rise to the 4 T cell receptor beta chains below, sequenced in a study of blood T cell repertoires in COVID-19. Data came from immunoSEQ multiplex PCR; TCRdb stores just in-frame clones and leaves some out. The top ten hold around 15% of the sample, which has 160,000 or so clones, approximately 82% seen once. Input material: PBMCs or T cells enriched from blood (not recorded which). All receptors derive from a man between 45 and 60 years old who had recovered from COVID-19.

V is TRBV12-3 or TRBV12-4 and J is TRBJ2-5; TRBD1 agrees at 7 bases. This CDR3 has 13 amino acids. V trimming: 6 bases; J trimming: 4 bases; junction bases outside the gene matches: 5. The CDR3 coding sequence is TGTGCCAGCAGCCCGACAGGGTTAGAGACCCAGTACTTC. Its translation is CASSPTGLETQYF.

The genes are TRBV11-2 and TRBJ1-2, with TRBD1 identical over 12 bases. V lost 5 bases and J lost 5; bases outside the gene matches: 18. The CDR3 length is 19 residues. The germline CDR1 and CDR2 sequences are SGHAT and FQNNGV. The CDR3: CASSLYPGTGGPIPYGYTF. The CDR3 DNA reads TGTGCCAGCAGCCTATACCCCGGGACAGGGGGCCCCATCCCATATGGCTACACCTTC.

The chain combines TRBV24-1 with TRBJ1-5; no reliable D call. There are 20 residues in the CDR3. Germline V gene data show CDR1 as KGHDR and CDR2 as SFDVKD. Trimming left V 4 bases short and J 0 bases short, with 24 bases between. CDR3 sequence (DNA): TGTGCCACCAGTGAAAATCAGGCTCCGTCCGAATCGATTAGCAATCAGCCCCAGCATTTT. It encodes CATSENQAPSESISNQPQHF.

The chain's CDR3 is CASSPSDREVETQYF. CDR3 sequence (DNA): TGTGCCAGCAGCCCTTCGGACAGGGAAGTCGAGACCCAGTACTTC. The rearrangement links TRBV7-9 to TRBJ2-5; 8 nucleotides agree with TRBD1. V dropped 5 bases and J dropped 5; count of bases not matched to a gene: 10. The CDR3 totals 15 residues. CDR1 is SEHNR and CDR2 is FQNEAQ in the germline V gene (reference sequence).